Presented here are 13 T cell receptor beta chains from one specimen sequenced in a study of T cell responses to AZD1222 COVID-19 vaccine. The assay was immunoSEQ multiplex PCR, and TCRdb's table has in-frame clones only and misses some. The sample has about 170,000 clones, about 83% seen once. Sequenced here: peripheral blood, sampled 28 days after the second AZD1222 dose. Every receptor here comes from an adult who received the AZD1222 COVID-19 vaccine.

The J gene is TRBJ1-5, the V gene TRBV18; D call uncertain. CDR3 size: 14 residues. Trimming took 0 bases from V and 0 from J, leaving 3 bases between them. CDR1 and CDR2 from the germline V gene are KGHSH and LQKENI. CDR3 loop: CASSPPISNQPQHF. The CDR3, as DNA: TGTGCCAGCTCACCACCCATTAGCAATCAGCCCCAGCATTTT.

The chain uses TRBV6-6 and TRBJ2-3; 8 positions agree with TRBD2. Per germline, CDR1 MNHNY and CDR2 SVGAGI (reference sequence). J lost 0 bases, V lost 10 bases, and 24 bases had no gene match. This CDR3 spans 20 amino acids. DNA of the CDR3: TGTGCCACCAATCGGAGAGCGGGGGTTAGATCCTTTAATAGCACAGATACGCAGTATTTT. Protein sequence: CATNRRAGVRSFNSTDTQYF.

J is TRBJ2-7 and V is TRBV9; 10 nucleotides line up with TRBD1. The V gene end was trimmed by 6 bases and the J gene end by 4 bases; junction bases not matched to a gene: 7. CDR3 size: 14 residues. The germline CDR1 and CDR2 sequences are SGDLS and YYNGEE. CDR3 protein: CASTIGQGGYEQYF. The DNA for the CDR3 is TGTGCCAGCACCATTGGACAGGGGGGATACGAGCAGTACTTC.

This clone was recorded once. The rearrangement links TRBV6-4 to TRBJ1-6, with D possibly TRBD1 on 5 matching bases. V dropped 0 bases and J dropped 5 bases, with 5 bases sitting between them. Per germline, CDR1 MRHNA and CDR2 SNTAGT. The CDR3 runs to 14 residues. The CDR3: CASSDSGDNSPLHF. In DNA, the CDR3 is TGTGCCAGCAGTGACTCAGGGGATAATTCACCCCTCCACTTT.

This chain uses TRBV30 with TRBJ1-5; tentatively, D is TRBD1 (5 bases). Germline CDR1 reads GTSNPN; CDR2 reads SVGIG (reference sequence). V lost 2 bases to trimming and J lost 0 bases, with 17 bases between them. This CDR3 has 17 residues. The CDR3 protein is CAWSSQAAPYSNQPQHF. The CDR3 coding sequence is TGTGCCTGGAGTTCACAGGCCGCGCCATATAGCAATCAGCCCCAGCATTTT.

This clone has a single count. The chain uses TRBV5-4 and TRBJ1-1; 8 bases are a match to TRBD1. Germline V gene lookup returns CDR1 SGHNT and CDR2 YYREEE (reference sequence). The J segment lost 5 bases and the V segment lost 2 bases, leaving 8 bases of the junction unmatched. The CDR3 covers 15 residues. CDR3 DNA sequence: TGTGCCAGCAGCTTTGGTCGGCAGGGGGCTACTGAAGCTTTCTTT. Translation: CASSFGRQGATEAFF.

The rearrangement joins TRBV5-5 to TRBJ2-3; tentatively, D is TRBD1 or TRBD2 (5 bases each). The V and J ends lost 4 bases and 4 bases respectively, with 10 bases between them. CDR3 size: 13 residues. The germline V gene has CDR1 SGHKS and CDR2 YYEKEE (reference sequence). Here the CDR3 DNA reads TGTGCCAGCAGCGGGACCCTAGCAGATACGCAGTATTTT. This sequence encodes CASSGTLADTQYF.

This chain links TRBV4-1 with TRBJ1-1; the D gene is possibly TRBD1 (6 bases). Germline loops: CDR1 MGHRA, CDR2 YSYEKL. Between the trimmed V and J ends, which lost 1 base and 1 base, there was a span of 10 bases. The CDR3 runs 15 residues. CDR3 sequence: CASSQGGARNTEAFF. DNA for the CDR3: TGCGCCAGCAGCCAAGGGGGGGCTAGGAACACTGAAGCTTTCTTT.

The chain uses TRBV12-2 and TRBJ1-5. TRBV12-2 is deemed a pseudogene. The CDR3 contains 16 residues. CDR3 sequence: CASRFRGPRVNQPQHF. CDR3 in DNA: TGTGCAAGTCGCTTCCGGGGGCCAAGGGTCAATCAGCCCCAGCATTTT.

The V gene is TRBV5-4, the J gene TRBJ1-2; D perhaps matches TRBD1 (5 bases). This CDR3 has 14 amino acids. V lost 4 bases and J lost 3, with 13 bases in between. Germline CDR1 is SGHNT and CDR2 is YYREEE (reference sequence). CDR3 in DNA: TGTGCCAGCAGCCCACAGGAGGGGTACTATGGCTACACCTTC. Amino acids: CASSPQEGYYGYTF.

This rearrangement joins TRBV2 to TRBJ1-6, with 7 bases lining up with TRBD1. V lost 7 bases, J lost 6 bases, and 9 bases stayed unmatched. The CDR3 length is 15 residues. CDR1 is SNHLY and CDR2 is FYNNEI in the germline V gene. The CDR3 DNA is TGTGCCAGCAACGGCGACAGGGCTCTTAATTCACCCCTCCACTTT. Protein product: CASNGDRALNSPLHF.

This clone was found many times. The sample holds other DNA sequences that translate to the same CDR3. This rearrangement joins TRBV7-9 to TRBJ2-7; the D call may be TRBD1 or TRBD2 (5 bases each). Trimming left V 4 bases short and J 5 bases short, with 9 bases between. Looked up from germline, CDR1 is SEHNR and CDR2 is FQNEAQ (reference sequence). CDR3 length: 12 residues. This chain's CDR3 is CASSSGRDEQYF. In nucleotides, the CDR3 is TGTGCCAGCAGCTCGGGACGGGACGAGCAGTACTTC. The full variable domain, in which reference TRBV7-9 and TRBJ2-7 provide the parts outside the CDR3, is DTGVSQNPRHKITKRGQNVTFRCDPISEHNRLYWYRQTLGQGPEFLTYFQNEAQLEKSRLLSDRFSAERPKGSFSTLEIQRTEQGDSAMYLCASSSGRDEQYFGPGTRLTVT.

The rearrangement uses TRBV18 and TRBJ1-2; 9 bases map to TRBD1. J was trimmed by 7 bases and V by 2 bases; bases with no gene match: 14. Per the germline V gene, CDR1 is KGHSH and CDR2 is LQKENI. CDR3 length equals 17 residues. CDR3 bases: TGTGCCAGCTCACCAGACGCCCTAGGGACAGGGCGTTTTGGCTACACCTTC. Translation: CASSPDALGTGRFGYTF.